These 9 T cell receptor beta chains came from one sample sequenced in a study of blood T cells in healthy people across ages (dated by TCRdb to between 2014 and 2016). The library was prepared using 5' RACE. The instrument was an Illumina HiSeq 2500. The second PCR ran for about 7 to 11 cycles and used a J-beta primer mix along with a sample-barcoded 5' primer. The public reads were run again by TCRdb, first through fastp at Q25 and then through MiXCR, and only productive beta chains were kept. Rows merge per CDR3 protein into single entries with the most common DNA and genes. The sample data list 750,000 to 1,000,000 distinct CDR3 sequences, and almost 30% of these were observed just once. The leading ten clones occupy roughly a tenth of the sample. The data also belong to a second study, concerning T cells of mothers and their children.

Input material: blood. The receptor set was obtained from a woman aged 40 to 50 in good health.

The chain combines TRBV6-6 with TRBJ1-1; no firm D call. The V and J ends lost 4 bases and 6 bases respectively, with 12 bases between them. Germline V gives CDR1 MNHNY, CDR2 SVGAGI (reference sequence). There are 13 residues in the CDR3. CDR3 loop: CASSLVGGPEAFF. CDR3 nucleotides: TGTGCCAGCAGTTTAGTCGGAGGCCCTGAAGCTTTCTTT.

The chain carries TRBV12-3 or TRBV12-4 and TRBJ2-2; D possibly corresponds to TRBD2 (5 bases). V lost 6 bases, J lost 6 bases, and 8 bases lay in between. This CDR3 has 12 residues. The CDR3 DNA follows: TGTGCCAGCAGGACTAACGCCGGGGAGCTGTTTTTT. Its translation: CASRTNAGELFF.

This chain joins TRBV30 and TRBJ1-1; TRBD1 matches 7 bases. CDR1 and CDR2 (germline): GTSNPN, SVGIG (reference sequence). CDR3 length equals 13 residues. Trimming cost V 4 bases and J 3 bases; bases outside gene matches: 5. The CDR3, as DNA: TGTGCCTGGACCCGGGACAGAGACACTGAAGCTTTCTTT. This encodes CAWTRDRDTEAFF. Full variable domain (outside the CDR3, taken from reference TRBV30 and TRBJ1-1): SQTIHQWPATLVQPVGSPLSLECTVEGTSNPNLYWYRQAAGRGLQLLFYSVGIGQISSEVPQNLSASRPQDRQFILSSKKLLLSDSGFYLCAWTRDRDTEAFFGQGTRLTVV.

This sequence joins TRBV7-2 and TRBJ2-1, with D possibly matching TRBD2 (5 bases). Trimming left V 5 bases short and J 13 bases short, with 21 bases between. The CDR3 totals 14 residues. CDR1 and CDR2 (germline): SGHTA, FQGNSA. CDR3 nucleotide sequence: TGTGCCAGCAGCGCGTTGGGGAGTCAAGAGACCCAGTTCTTC. Its protein product is CASSALGSQETQFF.

This clonotype was counted a few times. The chain is built from TRBV29-1 and TRBJ2-5; 8 nucleotides match TRBD1. V lost 8 bases and J lost 0; bases outside the gene matches: 5. The CDR3 spans 13 residues. Germline V gene sequence: CDR1 SQVTM, CDR2 ANQGSEA. The chain's CDR3 is CSMDRVNQETQYF. The DNA for the CDR3 is TGCAGCATGGACAGGGTCAACCAAGAGACCCAGTACTTC.

This clonotype was recorded a few times. Written as DNA, the CDR3 is TGTGCCAGCAGCGACAGGTCCACTAACTATGGCTACACCTTC. It yields the protein CASSDRSTNYGYTF. V is TRBV28 and J is TRBJ1-2; D may be TRBD1 (6 bases). CDR1 and CDR2 from the germline V gene are MDHEN and SYDVKM. V was cut by 6 bases and J by 0 bases, with 11 bases left in between. The CDR3 is made up of 14 amino acids.

This clonotype came up many times. V is TRBV19 and J is TRBJ2-5, with D tentatively TRBD1 or TRBD2 (5 bases each). There are 17 residues in the CDR3. In germline, CDR1 is LNHDA, CDR2 SQIVND (reference sequence). Trimming took off 1 base at V and 3 bases at J, with 18 bases between the two ends. The CDR3 sequence is CASSIGPGTHWEETQYF. The CDR3 nucleotides read TGTGCCAGTAGTATAGGACCCGGGACCCACTGGGAAGAGACCCAGTACTTC.

On this clonotype: It may be a read error: a sequence one base away is much more abundant. The chain uses TRBV30 and TRBJ1-5; D remains unclear. This CDR3 spans 13 amino acids. Germline V gives CDR1 GTSNPN, CDR2 SVGIG (reference sequence). The CDR3 loop is CARSEAGNQPQHF. Written as DNA, the CDR3 is TGTGCCCGGAGTGAAGCTGGCAATCAGCCCCAGCATTTT.

As concerns this clonotype: A single base separates this from a much larger clone, so it may be a read error. The chain is built from TRBV7-3 and TRBJ2-1; the D is unclear. The J call may be faulty, since TRBJ2-7 better matches the DNA end. From germline, CDR1 is SGHTA and CDR2 FQGTGA. There are 13 residues in the CDR3. The CDR3 spells CASSLWLFHEQYF. DNA for the CDR3: TGTGCCAGCAGCTTATGGTTGTTCCATGAGCAGTACTTC.